The 24 T cell receptor beta chains given below trace back to one sample, sequenced in a study of T cell clones after liver transplantation (dated by TCRdb to the late 2010s). The library was produced with the immunoSEQ multiplex PCR assay. This immuneACCESS table, as held by TCRdb, lists in-frame sequences with V and J called but not all clones. Of the missing ones, under half trace to an unresolved V gene in checked studies; the others have no known cause. In this sample the table shows nearly 55,000 clones, approximately 84% of which occur a single time. The ten largest clones capture 8% to 9.5% of the sample. The time point tag for this specimen amounts to: pre-transplant. The sample here was CD4+ T cells from blood, taken before liver transplant. The receptors derive from a human donor who received a liver transplant.

V is TRBV4-2 and J is TRBJ1-2, with D possibly being TRBD1 (5 bases). Trimming cost V 4 bases and J 2 bases, with 14 bases left between them. The CDR3 is made up of 15 amino acids. Germline-derived CDR1 and CDR2 are LGHNA and YNFKEQ. The CDR3 is CASSPSSGTNYGYTF. The CDR3 region has the DNA TGTGCCAGCAGCCCCTCTTCTGGGACGAACTATGGCTACACCTTC.

This clone is a singleton in its sample. V and J are TRBV5-4 and TRBJ2-2; no clear D. With 4 bases removed from V and 0 bases from J, the gap between germline ends came to 10 bases. The CDR3 runs to 15 residues. Germline-derived CDR1 and CDR2 are SGHNT and YYREEE (reference sequence). CDR3: CASSKEQSNTGELFF. In DNA, the CDR3 is TGTGCCAGCAGCAAGGAACAGTCGAACACCGGGGAGCTGTTTTTT.

CDR3 amino acids: CASSPPIVGLEQFF. The CDR3 DNA follows: TGTGCCAGCTCACCACCAATAGTGGGACTTGAGCAGTTCTTC. V is TRBV18 and J is TRBJ2-1; TRBD2 is a possible D gene (6 bases). V was cut by 0 bases and J by 9 bases, with 12 bases left in between. There are 14 residues in the CDR3. Germline-derived CDR1 and CDR2 are KGHSH and LQKENI.

The CDR3 region has the DNA TGTGCCAGCGCCTTGGACCCATGGAGCACTGAAGCTTTCTTT. The encoded protein is CASALDPWSTEAFF. The chain carries TRBV6-6 and TRBJ1-1; no clear D gene. The length of the CDR3 is 14 residues. From germline, CDR1 is MNHNY and CDR2 SVGAGI (reference sequence). The germline V and J ends were trimmed by 8 bases and 4 bases, with 17 bases remaining between them.

The genes are TRBV5-8 and TRBJ1-4; TRBD1 aligns across 8 bases. Per the germline V gene, CDR1 is SGHTS and CDR2 is YDEGEE. The CDR3 is 16 residues long. The J segment lost 11 bases and the V segment lost 3 bases, leaving 15 bases of the junction unmatched. The CDR3 sequence is CASSSMAGQGLRKLFF. CDR3 in DNA: TGTGCCAGCAGCTCCATGGCTGGACAGGGACTTAGGAAACTGTTTTTT.

This chain connects TRBV6-1 to TRBJ2-5; tentative D call: TRBD2 (6 bases). Trimming took off 5 bases at V and 5 bases at J, with 15 bases between the two ends. This CDR3 comprises 14 residues. Per the germline V gene, CDR1 is MNHNS and CDR2 is SASEGT. The CDR3 spells CASSSSGSRETQYF. DNA of the CDR3: TGTGCCAGCAGTAGCTCCGGGAGTCGCGAGACCCAGTACTTC.

The chain carries TRBV5-6 and TRBJ2-1, with 11 bases fitting TRBD2. In germline, CDR1 is SGHDT, CDR2 YYEEEE. The CDR3 is made up of 16 amino acids. Trimming removed 1 base from V and 8 bases from J; junction bases left unmatched: 8. CDR3 sequence (DNA): TGTGCCAGCAGCTTGAAGGTACTAGCGGGAGTTGATGAGCAGTTCTTC. It is translated as CASSLKVLAGVDEQFF.

The chain uses TRBV28 and TRBJ2-7, with 12 bases lining up with TRBD2. The length of the CDR3 is 16 residues. Germline CDR1 is MDHEN and CDR2 is SYDVKM. The trim removed 2 bases at V and 6 bases at J, leaving 8 bases unmatched. The CDR3 DNA reads TGTGCCAGCAGTTTAATTCCGACTAGCGGGAGAGGCGAGCAGTACTTC. It translates to CASSLIPTSGRGEQYF.

This rearrangement joins TRBV2 to TRBJ1-1, with 8 bases lining up with TRBD1. Germline lookup yields CDR1 SNHLY and CDR2 FYNNEI. CDR3 length: 13 residues. V was pared by 5 bases and J by 6 bases, with 5 bases of the junction left unmatched. CDR3 sequence reads: CASSPQGEAEAFF. CDR3 nucleotide sequence: TGTGCCAGCAGTCCACAGGGGGAAGCTGAAGCTTTCTTT.

This chain links TRBV4-3 with TRBJ2-3, with 7 bases aligning to TRBD1. This CDR3 has 14 amino acids. J gave up 4 bases and V 3 bases, and 4 bases lay outside the gene matches. Germline V CDR1 and CDR2: LGHNA, YSLEER. CDR3 DNA: TGCGCCAGCAGCCACGACAGGGCGGCAGATACGCAGTATTTT. Translating gives CASSHDRAADTQYF.

The chain has TRBV28 and TRBJ1-5; 8 bases map to TRBD1. The CDR3 extends over 16 amino acids. V lost 7 bases and J lost 11; bases outside the gene matches: 19. Looked up from germline, CDR1 is MDHEN and CDR2 is SYDVKM. CDR3 region: CASIPSGTGPSGTQHF. CDR3 coding DNA: TGTGCCAGCATCCCGAGCGGGACAGGCCCATCTGGGACCCAGCATTTT.

The sample holds one count of this clone. V gene TRBV5-4 combines with J gene TRBJ2-5; TRBD1 matches at 11 bases. This CDR3 has 14 residues. CDR1 is SGHNT, CDR2 YYREEE, per germline (reference sequence). V was pared by 2 bases and J by 5 bases, with 2 bases of the junction left unmatched. CDR3 amino acids: CASSLGTGGETQYF. The DNA for the CDR3 is TGTGCCAGCAGCTTAGGGACAGGGGGGGAGACCCAGTACTTC. The full variable domain, in which reference TRBV5-4 and TRBJ2-5 provide the parts outside the CDR3, is ETGVTQSPTHLIKTRGQQVTLRCSSQSGHNTVSWYQQALGQGPQFIFQYYREEENGRGNFPPRFSGLQFPNYSSELNVNALELDDSALYLCASSLGTGGETQYFGPGTRLLVL.

The chain combines TRBV11-2 with TRBJ2-5; 12 bases agree with TRBD1. The CDR3 covers 17 residues. V dropped 2 bases and J dropped 5; count of bases not matched to a gene: 9. Germline CDR1 SGHAT, CDR2 FQNNGV. DNA of the CDR3: TGTGCCAGCAGCTTAAGGGGACAGGGGGCGATAGGGGAGACCCAGTACTTC. It yields the protein CASSLRGQGAIGETQYF. The full variable domain, in which reference TRBV11-2 and TRBJ2-5 provide the parts outside the CDR3, is EAGVAQSPRYKIIEKRQSVAFWCNPISGHATLYWYQQILGQGPKLLIQFQNNGVVDDSQLPKDRFSAERLKGVDSTLKIQPAKLEDSAVYLCASSLRGQGAIGETQYFGPGTRLLVL.

The chain recombines TRBV6-6 with TRBJ2-3; possibly TRBD1 or TRBD2 for D (7 bases each). The germline gives CDR1 MNHNY, CDR2 SVGAGI (reference sequence). CDR3 length: 14 amino acids. V lost 10 bases and J lost 4, with 18 bases in between. The CDR3 is CATYQGGGADTQYF. The DNA for the CDR3 is TGTGCCACCTACCAGGGGGGGGGCGCAGATACGCAGTATTTT.

The CDR3 loop reads CASSGFEGNYGYTF. The DNA of the CDR3 is TGTGCCAGCAGCGGCTTTGAGGGGAACTATGGCTACACCTTC. V and J are TRBV9 and TRBJ1-2, with a tentative D call TRBD1 (5 bases). Germline CDR1 SGDLS, CDR2 YYNGEE. The germline V and J ends were trimmed by 3 bases and 2 bases, with 11 bases remaining between them. The CDR3 is 14 amino acids. The whole variable domain, remainder taken from reference TRBV9 and TRBJ1-2, is DSGVTQTPKHLITATGQRVTLRCSPRSGDLSVYWYQQSLDQGLQFLIQYYNGEERAKGNILERFSAQQFPDLHSELNLSSLELGDSALYFCASSGFEGNYGYTFGSGTRLTVV.

V is TRBV5-5 and J is TRBJ2-3; D call uncertain. Between the trimmed V and J ends, which lost 3 bases and 6 bases, there was a span of 8 bases. Germline values: CDR1 SGHKS, CDR2 YYEKEE (reference sequence). The CDR3 runs to 12 residues. As DNA, the CDR3 is TGTGCCAGCAGCTCCCTCTACGATACGCAGTATTTT. Translation gives CASSSLYDTQYF.

V gene TRBV10-3 combines with J gene TRBJ2-3; TRBD1 matches at 8 bases. V lost 10 bases to trimming and J lost 2 bases; unmatched junction nucleotides: 5. CDR1 is ENHRY, CDR2 SYGVKD, per germline. This CDR3 comprises 13 residues. Written as DNA, the CDR3 is TGTGCCAACGGACAGGGAGTCACAGATACGCAGTATTTT. Translation: CANGQGVTDTQYF.

The rearrangement links TRBV6-1 to TRBJ1-2; the match to TRBD1 covers 8 bases. CDR3 length equals 14 residues. From germline, CDR1 is MNHNS and CDR2 SASEGT. J gave up 2 bases and V 4 bases, and 3 bases lay outside the gene matches. CDR3: CASSGTGRNYGYTF. CDR3 DNA: TGTGCCAGCAGTGGGACAGGGCGAAACTATGGCTACACCTTC.

The V gene is TRBV2, the J gene TRBJ2-2; D is unclear. V lost 3 bases to trimming and J lost 1 base, with 9 bases between them. Germline loops: CDR1 SNHLY, CDR2 FYNNEI. The CDR3 runs to 15 residues. CDR3 nucleotides: TGTGCCAGCAGTGAGTCGTGGCAGAACACCGGGGAGCTGTTTTTT. Encoded protein: CASSESWQNTGELFF.

The chain uses TRBV18 and TRBJ1-5; D gene unclear. The CDR3 runs to 20 residues. Germline values: CDR1 KGHSH, CDR2 LQKENI. Trimming pared 2 bases from V and 1 base from J, leaving 24 bases between. CDR3 amino acids: CASSPRPALLSTSSNQPQHF. The CDR3 nucleotides are TGTGCCAGCTCACCAAGGCCAGCCCTACTAAGTACGTCCAGCAATCAGCCCCAGCATTTT.

The rearrangement joins TRBV7-2 to TRBJ2-1, with D maybe TRBD2 (5 bases). Trimming removed 3 bases from V and 8 bases from J, with 11 bases in between. The CDR3 covers 13 residues. From germline, CDR1 is SGHTA and CDR2 FQGNSA. This CDR3 is CASSFPPRDEQFF. The CDR3 nucleotides read TGTGCCAGCAGCTTCCCACCGAGGGATGAGCAGTTCTTC.

This chain joins TRBV4-1 and TRBJ2-7; TRBD1 matches 7 bases. Per the germline V gene, CDR1 is MGHRA and CDR2 is YSYEKL. The CDR3 runs to 16 residues. Unmatched junction bases numbered 8, after V lost 3 bases and J lost 0 bases. The CDR3 coding sequence is TGCGCCAGCAGCCATCTTTTCCGGGACAGCTCCTACGAGCAGTACTTC. It yields the protein CASSHLFRDSSYEQYF.

This chain uses TRBV7-2 with TRBJ2-2; D unresolved. The CDR3 sequence is 16 residues long. Trimming left V 5 bases short and J 6 bases short, with 19 bases between. Germline-derived CDR1 and CDR2 are SGHTA and FQGNSA. The DNA of the CDR3 is TGTGCCAGCAGCCCCACTGCAGGCTACCCATCCGGGGAGCTGTTTTTT. Residues: CASSPTAGYPSGELFF.

The genes are TRBV29-1 and TRBJ2-5; D tentatively fits TRBD1 or TRBD2 (5 bases each). This CDR3 comprises 13 residues. V was clipped by 6 bases and J by 5 bases, with 16 bases between them. Germline V CDR1 and CDR2: SQVTM, ANQGSEA. The CDR3 nucleotides read TGCAGCGTCCGCCGGGGCCGAGGGGAGACCCAGTACTTC. The encoded protein is CSVRRGRGETQYF. Together with reference TRBV29-1 and TRBJ2-5, the CDR3 gives the full variable domain: SAVISQKPSRDICQRGTSLTIQCQVDSQVTMMFWYRQQPGQSLTLIATANQGSEATYESGFVIDKFPISRPNLTFSTLTVSNMSPEDSSIYLCSVRRGRGETQYFGPGTRLLVL.